The rows below give T cell receptor beta chains drawn from one sample of a study of CD4 T cell repertoires in COVID-19. TCRdb keeps only in-frame clones here, not all; method: immunoSEQ multiplex PCR. The top ten hold around 0.6% of the sample, which has 65,000 to 95,000 clones, under 90% seen once. The specimen comprised CD4+ T cells from peripheral blood, sampled after recovery from COVID-19. These receptor sequences come from a human donor who had COVID-19. CDR3s include the opening cysteine and the closing phenylalanine or tryptophan. A D gene is named only where the DNA matches it firmly. Size is stated for part of the rows, as once, few or many counts, or as a class when the clone is expanded.

NA	TRBV5-1	TRBJ2-1	NA	15	TGCGCCAGCAGCTTGGACCCTTTCTCCTACAATGAGCAGTTCTTC	CASSLDPFSYNEQFF
NA	TRBV28	TRBJ1-6	TRBD1	15	TGTGCCAGCCTGTTTAGGTGGGACAGCTATTCACCCCTCCACTTT	CASLFRWDSYSPLHF
NA	TRBV5-1	TRBJ2-5	NA	14	TGCGCCAGTACTCTTAGGCAGGACGGAGAGACCCAGTACTTC	CASTLRQDGETQYF
NA	TRBV5-1	TRBJ2-1	TRBD2	17	TGCGCCAGCAGCGCTTATTTAGGGGAGGGCCTGAGTAATGAGCAGTTCTTC	CASSAYLGEGLSNEQFF
NA	TRBV15	TRBJ2-3	NA	14	TGTGCCACCAGCAGAGAAGGCGGTTCAGATACGCAGTATTTT	CATSREGGSDTQYF
NA	TRBV19	TRBJ2-3	TRBD1	14	TGTGCCAGTAAGTCCGGACAGGGGACAGATACGCAGTATTTT	CASKSGQGTDTQYF
NA	TRBV10-2	TRBJ1-1	NA	12	TGCGCCAGCTCCTTAACCGGCACTGAAGCTTTCTTT	CASSLTGTEAFF
few	TRBV6-1	TRBJ1-2	NA	14	TGTGCCAGCAGTGAAGCTGGAGTTCCCAATGGCTACACCTTC	CASSEAGVPNGYTF
NA	TRBV7-2	TRBJ1-4	TRBD1	14	TGTGCCAGCAGCTGGACAGGGACTAATGAAAAACTGTTTTTT	CASSWTGTNEKLFF
NA	TRBV15	TRBJ2-3	TRBD2	17	TGTGCCACCAGCAGAGATAAGGGCGGGGGAACGGCAGATACGCAGTATTTT	CATSRDKGGGTADTQYF